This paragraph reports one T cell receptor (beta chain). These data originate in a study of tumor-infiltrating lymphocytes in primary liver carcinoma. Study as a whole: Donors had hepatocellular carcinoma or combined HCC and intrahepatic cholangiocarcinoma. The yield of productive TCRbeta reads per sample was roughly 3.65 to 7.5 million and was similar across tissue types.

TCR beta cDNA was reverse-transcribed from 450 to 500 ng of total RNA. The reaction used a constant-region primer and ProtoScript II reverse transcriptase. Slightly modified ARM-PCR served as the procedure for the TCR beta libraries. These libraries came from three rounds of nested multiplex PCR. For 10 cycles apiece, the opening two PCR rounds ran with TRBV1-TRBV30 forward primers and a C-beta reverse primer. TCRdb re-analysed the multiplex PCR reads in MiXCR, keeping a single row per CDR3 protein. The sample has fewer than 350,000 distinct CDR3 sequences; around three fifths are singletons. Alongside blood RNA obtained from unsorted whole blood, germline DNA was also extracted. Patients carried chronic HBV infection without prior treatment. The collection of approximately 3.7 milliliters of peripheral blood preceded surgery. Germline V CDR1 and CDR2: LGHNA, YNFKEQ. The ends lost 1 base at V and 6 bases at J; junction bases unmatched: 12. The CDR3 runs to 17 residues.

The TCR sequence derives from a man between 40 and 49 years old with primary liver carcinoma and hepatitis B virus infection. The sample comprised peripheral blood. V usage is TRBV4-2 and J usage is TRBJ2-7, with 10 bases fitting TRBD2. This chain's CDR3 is CASSQVGLAGVLSEQYF. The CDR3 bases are TGTGCCAGCAGCCAAGTTGGTCTAGCGGGAGTGCTTAGCGAGCAGTACTTC.